The 20 T cell receptor beta chains in this list originate from one sample, sequenced in a study of T cells after yellow fever vaccination. TCRdb analysed the 5' RACE reads with MiXCR anew, one entry per CDR3 protein. The table has hundreds of thousands of distinct CDR3 sequences, more than 9% seen once. The input for sequencing was PBMCs, taken on the day of the yellow fever booster vaccination. These receptors originate from a young man who received the YFV17D yellow fever vaccine.

This clonotype was counted a few times. The chain couples TRBV11-2 to TRBJ1-1, with 7 positions matching TRBD1. Germline CDR1 and CDR2: SGHAT and FQNNGV. Trimming took 2 bases from V and 4 from J; bases not matched to a gene: 10. The CDR3 spans 16 residues. CDR3 sequence (DNA): TGTGCCAGCAGCTTATGGTCGACAGGGCGCGGCACTGAAGCTTTCTTT. Its protein product is CASSLWSTGRGTEAFF.

This clonotype was seen only a few times. V gene TRBV14 combines with J gene TRBJ2-1; 7 positions agree with TRBD2. The junction had 18 bases not matched to a gene; V was cut back by 0 bases and J by 4 bases. This CDR3 region has 20 residues. Germline CDR1 is SGHDN and CDR2 is FVKESK. The CDR3: CASSQDIGLGGISGYNEQFF. As DNA, the CDR3 is TGTGCCAGCAGCCAAGATATCGGGTTGGGAGGGATCTCCGGGTACAATGAGCAGTTCTTC.

This clonotype has a count of ten or more. The chain uses TRBV13 and TRBJ2-7; a weak D match, TRBD2 (6 bases). The CDR3 contains 13 residues. Germline V gene data show CDR1 as PRHDT and CDR2 as FYEKMQ (reference sequence). V lost 0 bases, J lost 6 bases, and 9 bases lay in between. The CDR3 is CASSLGGSSEQYF. The CDR3 bases are TGTGCCAGCAGCTTAGGCGGGAGTAGCGAGCAGTACTTC.

This chain links TRBV19 with TRBJ2-5; perhaps TRBD2 as D (6 bases). V was pared by 5 bases and J by 2 bases, with 12 bases between. Germline assignment: CDR1 LNHDA and CDR2 SQIVND (reference sequence). The CDR3 runs to 14 residues. The DNA of the CDR3 is TGTGCCAGTAGTCGGCCCGGGACTCAAGAGACCCAGTACTTC. As protein: CASSRPGTQETQYF.

The rearrangement uses TRBV7-9 and TRBJ2-7; 9 bases agree with TRBD1. Germline V gene data show CDR1 as SEHNR and CDR2 as FQNEAQ (reference sequence). The CDR3 totals 12 residues. V gave up 8 bases and J gave up 6 bases; unmatched junction bases: 5. The CDR3 nucleotides read TGTGCCAGCGGCAGGACAGGGGTCGAGCAGTACTTC. It translates to CASGRTGVEQYF.

This chain uses TRBV11-2 with TRBJ2-7; 9 bases are shared with TRBD1. The CDR3 contains 15 residues. The ends lost 4 bases at V and 3 bases at J; junction bases unmatched: 7. Looked up from germline, CDR1 is SGHAT and CDR2 is FQNNGV. The CDR3 spells CASSSRGQGIYEQYF. The CDR3 DNA reads TGTGCCAGCAGCTCTCGTGGACAGGGGATCTACGAGCAGTACTTC.

The gene calls are TRBV7-2 and TRBJ2-7; TRBD2 matches at 9 bases. The CDR3 has 16 amino acids. The germline V gene encodes CDR1 SGHTA and CDR2 FQGNSA. With V trimmed by 4 bases and J by 10 bases, 17 bases remained unmatched. In DNA form, the CDR3 reads TGTGCCAGCAGCTCACAATCAGAGGTTAGCGGGAGCAGTCAGTACTTC. It specifies CASSSQSEVSGSSQYF.

Turning to this clonotype: At one boundary the junction diverges from the germline segment, which might be a read error. The chain recombines TRBV20-1 with TRBJ2-1, with TRBD1 matching over 8 bases. The CDR3 is 16 amino acids. CDR1 is DFQATT and CDR2 is SNEGSKA in the germline V gene (reference sequence). Here the CDR3 reads CCARDAGTGAYNEQFF. The CDR3 coding sequence is TGCTGTGCTAGAGATGCCGGGACAGGAGCCTACAATGAGCAGTTCTTC.

A few counts support this clonotype. This chain links TRBV7-9 with TRBJ2-3; 9 positions match TRBD2. From germline, CDR1 is SEHNR and CDR2 FQNEAQ (reference sequence). The V gene end was trimmed by 11 bases and the J gene end by 4 bases; junction bases not matched to a gene: 1. The CDR3 is 11 residues long. DNA of the CDR3: TGTGCCGCGGGGGGGTCAGATACGCAGTATTTT. Its translation is CAAGGSDTQYF.

V usage is TRBV28 and J usage is TRBJ2-1; 8 bases line up with TRBD2. CDR1 is MDHEN and CDR2 is SYDVKM in the germline V gene. Trimming removed 6 bases from V and 0 bases from J; junction bases left unmatched: 7. This CDR3 comprises 16 residues. CDR3 sequence (DNA): TGTGCCAGCAGCCGTTCCGGGACTAGCTCCTACAATGAGCAGTTCTTC. Protein: CASSRSGTSSYNEQFF.

This clonotype was recorded many times. This sequence joins TRBV5-1 and TRBJ2-1; 7 bases are shared with TRBD1. The CDR3 runs 11 residues. With V trimmed by 5 bases and J by 10 bases, 3 bases remained unmatched. Germline values: CDR1 SGHRS, CDR2 YFSETQ. This CDR3 reads CASSYRGEQFF. CDR3 bases: TGCGCCAGCAGTTACAGGGGCGAGCAGTTCTTC.

The sample holds a few counts of this clonotype. The chain links TRBV7-2 to TRBJ1-5; a possible D gene is TRBD1 (6 bases). CDR3 size: 17 residues. The V gene lost 1 base and the J gene lost 3 bases, with 16 bases spanning the gap. The germline V gene encodes CDR1 SGHTA and CDR2 FQGNSA. CDR3 in DNA: TGTGCCAGCAGCTTAGTCGGGGCAGGGGACTACAATCAGCCCCAGCATTTT. It translates to CASSLVGAGDYNQPQHF.

There are a few counts of this clonotype. The chain uses TRBV7-9 and TRBJ2-7; 12 bases line up with TRBD2. The V gene's germline CDR1 is SEHNR and CDR2 FQNEAQ (reference sequence). CDR3 length equals 16 residues. The V and J ends lost 2 bases and 6 bases, in that order; junction bases with no gene match: 8. CDR3 DNA: TGTGCCAGCAGCTTACTAGCGGGAGGGCCCCTCTCCGAGCAGTACTTC. Translated, it gives CASSLLAGGPLSEQYF.

This clonotype was seen repeatedly, ten times or more. This chain joins TRBV5-1 and TRBJ2-7, with 7 bases that match TRBD2. The CDR3 is 16 residues long. With V trimmed by 1 base and J by 2 bases, 9 bases remained unmatched. Germline CDR1 and CDR2: SGHRS and YFSETQ. The CDR3 DNA reads TGCGCCAGCAGCTTGTCTACGGGAGGACCCGCCTACGAGCAGTACTTC. Protein sequence: CASSLSTGGPAYEQYF.

A few counts support this clonotype. The CDR3 sequence is CSARRLAISDEQFF. The CDR3 region has the DNA TGCAGTGCTAGAAGACTAGCTATTTCCGATGAGCAGTTCTTC. The rearrangement links TRBV20-1 to TRBJ2-1, with 7 bases lining up with TRBD2. The CDR3 totals 14 residues. Trimming cost V 2 bases and J 8 bases; bases outside gene matches: 9. CDR1 and CDR2 (germline): DFQATT, SNEGSKA (reference sequence).

This clonotype was counted only a few times. This chain connects TRBV12-3 or TRBV12-4 to TRBJ2-1; 7 bases fit TRBD1. With V trimmed by 4 bases and J by 4 bases, 4 bases remained unmatched. This CDR3 contains 14 residues. In DNA form, the CDR3 reads TGTGCCAGCAGTTCGGGACAGTCTTACAATGAGCAGTTCTTC. Translated, it gives CASSSGQSYNEQFF.

This clonotype was seen many times. The CDR3 is CASSQDKAVNQPQHF. CDR3 DNA: TGTGCCAGCAGCCAAGATAAGGCGGTTAATCAGCCCCAGCATTTT. This rearrangement joins TRBV4-2 to TRBJ1-5; D remains ambiguous. V was clipped by 0 bases and J by 4 bases, with 10 bases between them. This CDR3 is 15 amino acids long. The germline gives CDR1 LGHNA, CDR2 YNFKEQ.

This chain links TRBV20-1 with TRBJ2-7, with unresolved D. The CDR3 spans 11 residues. V was shortened by 0 bases and J by 6 bases, with 6 bases between the two germline ends. CDR1 and CDR2 (germline): DFQATT, SNEGSKA (reference sequence). The CDR3 region is CSARDGTEQYF. CDR3 bases: TGCAGTGCTAGAGATGGAACCGAGCAGTACTTC.

The chain recombines TRBV24-1 with TRBJ2-7, with 7 bases lining up with TRBD2. Trimming took 0 bases from V and 3 from J; bases not matched to a gene: 4. The CDR3 consists of 15 residues. Germline V gene lookup returns CDR1 KGHDR and CDR2 SFDVKD. CDR3 region: CATSDLGASGYEQYF. CDR3 nucleotides: TGTGCCACCAGTGATTTGGGGGCTAGCGGCTACGAGCAGTACTTC.

The J gene is TRBJ2-7, the V gene TRBV5-1; D tentatively fits TRBD1 or TRBD2 (5 bases each). V dropped 2 bases and J dropped 1 base, with 10 bases sitting between them. Germline CDR1 and CDR2: SGHRS and YFSETQ. The length of the CDR3 is 14 residues. The CDR3 loop reads CASSFGTVSYEQYF. The CDR3 DNA is TGCGCCAGCAGCTTCGGGACGGTTTCCTACGAGCAGTACTTC.